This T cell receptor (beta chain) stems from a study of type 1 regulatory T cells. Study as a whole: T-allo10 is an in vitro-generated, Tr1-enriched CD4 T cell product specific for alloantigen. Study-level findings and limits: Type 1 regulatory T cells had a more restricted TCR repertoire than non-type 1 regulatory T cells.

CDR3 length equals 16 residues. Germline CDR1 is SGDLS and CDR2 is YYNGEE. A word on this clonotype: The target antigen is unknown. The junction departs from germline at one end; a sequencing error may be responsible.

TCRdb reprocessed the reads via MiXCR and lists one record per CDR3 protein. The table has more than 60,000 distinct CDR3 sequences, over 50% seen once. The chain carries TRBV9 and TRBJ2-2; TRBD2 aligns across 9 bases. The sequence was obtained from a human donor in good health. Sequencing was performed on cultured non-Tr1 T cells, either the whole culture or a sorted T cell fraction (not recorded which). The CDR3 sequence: CASGVAVSGSPGELFF. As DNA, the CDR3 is TGTGCCAGCGGCGTAGCGGTTAGCGGGAGTCCCGGGGAGCTGTTTTTT.